This paragraph covers one T cell receptor (beta chain) sequence. The data derive from a study of identical twins. TCRdb reprocessed the 5' RACE reads with MiXCR, giving one entry per CDR3 protein. The table lists hundreds of thousands of distinct CDR3 sequences, around 8.6% of them singletons. CDR1 is SGHDN and CDR2 is FVKESK in the germline V gene. The V gene lost 1 base and the J gene lost 6 bases, with 14 bases spanning the gap. The CDR3 is 15 residues long. These same data were also listed under a study on yellow fever vaccine responses in identical twins.

This clonotype was obtained from a woman under 30 in good health. The chain is built from TRBV14 and TRBJ2-3; D is unclear. What was sequenced was PBMCs. The DNA for the CDR3 is TGTGCCAGCAGCCAAGTTGGCCTCACCCGGGATACGCAGTATTTT. Its translation is CASSQVGLTRDTQYF. Filled out from reference TRBV14 and TRBJ2-3, the complete variable domain reads EAGVTQFPSHSVIEKGQTVTLRCDPISGHDNLYWYRRVMGKEIKFLLHFVKESKQDESGMPNNRFLAERTGGTYSTLKVQPAELEDSGVYFCASSQVGLTRDTQYFGPGTRLTVL.